This TCR beta chain was documented in a study of shared clonotypes between healthy human individuals. This clone was seen only once. Germline values: CDR1 MDHEN, CDR2 SYDVKM. After removal of 3 bases from V and 8 bases from J, the junction contained 3 bases not matched to a gene. The CDR3 length is 13 residues. Repertoires were generated with immunoSEQ multiplex PCR, while TCRdb's copy carries only in-frame clones and drops some. The table has about 480,000 clones, less than 85% seen once. Sequencing was carried out using PBMCs. J is TRBJ1-2 and V is TRBV28; TRBD1 matches at 10 bases. This sequence originates from a woman between 40 and 55 years old in good health. Some clones in this sample may be carry-over from other donors' samples. The CDR3 region is CASSLTGGRGYTF. The CDR3 DNA follows: TGTGCCAGCAGTTTGACAGGGGGCCGGGGCTACACCTTC.